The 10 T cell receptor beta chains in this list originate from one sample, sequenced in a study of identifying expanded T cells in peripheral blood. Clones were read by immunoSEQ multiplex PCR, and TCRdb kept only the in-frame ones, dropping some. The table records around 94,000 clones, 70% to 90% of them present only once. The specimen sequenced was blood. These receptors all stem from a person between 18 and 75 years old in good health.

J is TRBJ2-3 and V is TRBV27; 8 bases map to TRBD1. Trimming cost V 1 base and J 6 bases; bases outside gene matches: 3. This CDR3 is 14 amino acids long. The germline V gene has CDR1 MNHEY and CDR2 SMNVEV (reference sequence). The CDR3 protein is CASSLWQGADTQYF. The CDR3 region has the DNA TGTGCCAGCAGTTTATGGCAGGGGGCGGATACGCAGTATTTT.

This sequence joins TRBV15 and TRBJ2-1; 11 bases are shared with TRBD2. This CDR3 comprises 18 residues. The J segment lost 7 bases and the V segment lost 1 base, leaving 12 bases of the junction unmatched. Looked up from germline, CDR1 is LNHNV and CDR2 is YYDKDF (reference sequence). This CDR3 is CATSRALPVSGGANEQFF. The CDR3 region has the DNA TGTGCCACCAGCAGAGCCCTCCCCGTTAGCGGGGGGGCTAATGAGCAGTTCTTC.

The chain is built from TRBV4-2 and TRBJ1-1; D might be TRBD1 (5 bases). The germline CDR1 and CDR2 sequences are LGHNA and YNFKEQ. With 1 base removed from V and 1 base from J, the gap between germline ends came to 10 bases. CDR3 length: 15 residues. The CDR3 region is CASSQVDSSNTEAFF. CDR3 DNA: TGTGCCAGCAGCCAAGTTGACAGCTCGAACACTGAAGCTTTCTTT.

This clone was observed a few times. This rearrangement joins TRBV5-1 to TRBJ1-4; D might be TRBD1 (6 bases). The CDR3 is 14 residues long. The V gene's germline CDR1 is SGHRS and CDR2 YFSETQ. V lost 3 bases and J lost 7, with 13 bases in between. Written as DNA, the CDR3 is TGCGCCAGCAGCTCCGGGGGGCGGGGTGAAAAACTGTTTTTT. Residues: CASSSGGRGEKLFF.

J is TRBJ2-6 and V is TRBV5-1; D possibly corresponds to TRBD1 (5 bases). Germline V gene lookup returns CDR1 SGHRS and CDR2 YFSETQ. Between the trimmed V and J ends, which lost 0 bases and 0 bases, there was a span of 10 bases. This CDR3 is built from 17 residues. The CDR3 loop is CASSLAQGSSGANVLTF. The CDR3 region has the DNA TGCGCCAGCAGCTTGGCTCAGGGTTCCTCTGGGGCCAACGTCCTGACTTTC.

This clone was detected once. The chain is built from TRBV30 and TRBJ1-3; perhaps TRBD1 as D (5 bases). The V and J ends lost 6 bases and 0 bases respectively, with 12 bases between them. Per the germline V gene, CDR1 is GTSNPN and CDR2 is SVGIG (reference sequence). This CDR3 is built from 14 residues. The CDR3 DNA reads TGTGCCTGTACCATGGGGCTCTCTGGAAACACCATATATTTT. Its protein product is CACTMGLSGNTIYF.

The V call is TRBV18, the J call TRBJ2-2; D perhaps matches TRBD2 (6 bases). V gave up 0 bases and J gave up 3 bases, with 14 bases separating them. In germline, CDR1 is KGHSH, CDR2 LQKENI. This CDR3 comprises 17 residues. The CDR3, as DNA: TGTGCCAGCTCACCACCGTTCGGTAGCGGACACACCGGGGAGCTGTTTTTT. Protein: CASSPPFGSGHTGELFF.

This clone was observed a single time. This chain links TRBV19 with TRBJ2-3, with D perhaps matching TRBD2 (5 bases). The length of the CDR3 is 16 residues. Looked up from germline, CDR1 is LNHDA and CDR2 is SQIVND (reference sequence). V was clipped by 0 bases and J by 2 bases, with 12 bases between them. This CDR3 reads CASSIDRLTLTDTQYF. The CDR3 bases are TGTGCCAGTAGTATAGATCGACTAACACTCACAGATACGCAGTATTTT.

CDR3 sequence reads: CASSTWTHPGELFF. The DNA for the CDR3 is TGTGCCAGTAGCACGTGGACCCACCCCGGGGAGCTGTTTTTT. The chain combines TRBV19 with TRBJ2-2; no reliable D call. The CDR3 consists of 14 residues. In germline, CDR1 is LNHDA, CDR2 SQIVND (reference sequence). Trimming removed 6 bases from V and 6 bases from J, with 14 bases in between.

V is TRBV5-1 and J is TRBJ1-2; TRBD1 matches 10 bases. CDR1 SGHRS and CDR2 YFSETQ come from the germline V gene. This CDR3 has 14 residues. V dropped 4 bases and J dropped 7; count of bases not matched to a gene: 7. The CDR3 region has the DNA TGCGCCAGCAGCCTAGCCGGGACAGGGGTTGGCTACACCTTC. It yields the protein CASSLAGTGVGYTF.